This T cell receptor beta chain was sequenced in a study of cytomegalovirus exposure and HLA in healthy donors. Overall study: The 120 validation repertoires were produced on the same platform as the roughly 720 repertoires of the first cohort. This was reported in a later analysis.

The study's findings and limits: As confirmed in vitro, three CMV-associated chains were specific for CMV antigens. It was reported that the classifier diagnosed cytomegalovirus status with high specificity and sensitivity in both the original and validation cohorts.

Details on this clone: Its antigen is unidentified.

Only in-frame clones appear in the TCRdb table, and some are missing; sequencing was by immunoSEQ multiplex PCR. The table has roughly 150,000 clones, approximately 93% seen once. Unmatched junction bases numbered 12, after V lost 4 bases and J lost 4 bases. Germline V gene data show CDR1 as MNHNY and CDR2 as SVGAGI (reference sequence). CDR3 length: 16 residues. The TCR comes from a man aged 18 to 30 in good health and CMV-seronegative. What was sequenced was PBMCs. This chain uses TRBV6-6 with TRBJ1-2; 7 nucleotides agree with TRBD1. As DNA, the CDR3 is TGTGCCAGCAGTTGGGCTCGGACAGGAGACGTCTATGGCTACACCTTC. Translation: CASSWARTGDVYGYTF.